Shown below are 2 T cell receptor beta chains from a single sample sequenced in a study of T cell changes during pregnancy in multiple sclerosis. Using immunoSEQ multiplex PCR, the repertoire was profiled, and TCRdb retains in-frame clones only, with some absent. The repertoire holds about 76,000 clones, with roughly 89% as singletons. The source material was peripheral blood, sampled after pregnancy. The source is a female donor in good health, enrolled as a control in a pregnancy study.

The chain links TRBV6-1 to TRBJ2-2; TRBD2 matches 11 bases. J was trimmed by 7 bases and V by 2 bases; bases with no gene match: 12. The germline V gene has CDR1 MNHNS and CDR2 SASEGT. The CDR3 runs to 18 residues. The CDR3 loop is CASSELPGSGGAFGELFF. CDR3 nucleotide sequence: TGTGCCAGCAGTGAACTCCCCGGTAGCGGGGGGGCGTTCGGGGAGCTGTTTTTT.

This clone was seen only once. The chain carries TRBV9 and TRBJ2-1; 10 bases agree with TRBD2. The CDR3 loop spans 15 amino acids. Germline assignment: CDR1 SGDLS and CDR2 YYNGEE. J was trimmed by 6 bases and V by 4 bases; bases with no gene match: 7. The CDR3 DNA follows: TGTGCCAGCAGCTTGAGCGGGAGGGCCGGCAATGAGCAGTTCTTC. This codes for CASSLSGRAGNEQFF. Combining the CDR3 with reference TRBV9 and TRBJ2-1 gives the whole variable domain DSGVTQTPKHLITATGQRVTLRCSPRSGDLSVYWYQQSLDQGLQFLIQYYNGEERAKGNILERFSAQQFPDLHSELNLSSLELGDSALYFCASSLSGRAGNEQFFGPGTRLTVL.